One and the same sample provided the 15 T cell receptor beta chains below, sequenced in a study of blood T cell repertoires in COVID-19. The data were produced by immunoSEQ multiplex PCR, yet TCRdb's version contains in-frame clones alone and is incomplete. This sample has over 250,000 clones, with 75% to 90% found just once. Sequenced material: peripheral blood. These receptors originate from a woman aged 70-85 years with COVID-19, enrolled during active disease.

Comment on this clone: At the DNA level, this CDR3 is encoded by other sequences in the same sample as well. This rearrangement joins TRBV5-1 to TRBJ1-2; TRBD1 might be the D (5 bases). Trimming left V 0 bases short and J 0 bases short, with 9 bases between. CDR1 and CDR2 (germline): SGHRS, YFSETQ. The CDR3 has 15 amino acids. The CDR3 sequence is CASSLGQSANYGYTF. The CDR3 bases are TGCGCCAGCAGCTTGGGACAGAGCGCTAACTATGGCTACACCTTC.

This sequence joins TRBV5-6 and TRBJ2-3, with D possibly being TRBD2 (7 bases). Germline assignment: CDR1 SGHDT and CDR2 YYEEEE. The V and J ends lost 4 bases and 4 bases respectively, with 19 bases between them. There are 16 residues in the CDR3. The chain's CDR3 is CASSLGVGGPADTQYF. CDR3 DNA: TGTGCCAGCAGCCTGGGGGTCGGGGGGCCCGCAGATACGCAGTATTTT.

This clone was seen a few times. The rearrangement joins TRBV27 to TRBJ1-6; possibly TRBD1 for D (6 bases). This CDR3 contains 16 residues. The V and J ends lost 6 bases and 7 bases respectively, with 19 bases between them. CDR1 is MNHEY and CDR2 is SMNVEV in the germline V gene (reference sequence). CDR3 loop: CASSPLSGGSNSPLHF. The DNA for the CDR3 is TGTGCCAGCAGCCCCTTGTCGGGGGGCAGCAATTCACCCCTCCACTTT.

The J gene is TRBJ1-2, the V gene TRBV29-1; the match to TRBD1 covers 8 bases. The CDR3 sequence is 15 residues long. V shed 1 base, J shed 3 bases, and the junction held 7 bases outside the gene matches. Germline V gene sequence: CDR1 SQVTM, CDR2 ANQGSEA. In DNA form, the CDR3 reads TGCAGCGTTGAAGCCGTCCCCAGGGGGCACTATGGCTACACCTTC. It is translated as CSVEAVPRGHYGYTF.

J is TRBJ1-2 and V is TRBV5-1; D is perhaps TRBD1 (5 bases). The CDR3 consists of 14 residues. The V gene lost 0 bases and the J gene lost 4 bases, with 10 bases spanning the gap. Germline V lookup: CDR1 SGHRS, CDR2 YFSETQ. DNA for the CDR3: TGCGCCAGCAGCTTGGCCGACAGCTTCTATGGCTACACCTTC. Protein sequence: CASSLADSFYGYTF.

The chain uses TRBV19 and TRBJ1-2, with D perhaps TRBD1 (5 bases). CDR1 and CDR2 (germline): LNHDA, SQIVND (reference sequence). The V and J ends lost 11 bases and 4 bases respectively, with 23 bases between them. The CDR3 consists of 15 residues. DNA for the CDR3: TGTGCCTCCCGACAGCTCACCGAGAAGACCTATGGCTACACCTTC. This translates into CASRQLTEKTYGYTF.

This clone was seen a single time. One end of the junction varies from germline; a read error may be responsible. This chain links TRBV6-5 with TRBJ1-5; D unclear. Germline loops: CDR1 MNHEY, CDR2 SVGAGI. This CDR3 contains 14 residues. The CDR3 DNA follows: TGTGTCAGCAGTTACTTGGGCAGCGGTCAGCCCCAGCATTTT. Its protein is CVSSYLGSGQPQHF.

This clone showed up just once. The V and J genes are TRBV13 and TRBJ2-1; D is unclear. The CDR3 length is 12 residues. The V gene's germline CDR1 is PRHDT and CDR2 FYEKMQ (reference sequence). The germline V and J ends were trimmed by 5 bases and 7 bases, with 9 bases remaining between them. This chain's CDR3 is CASSPLVNEQFF. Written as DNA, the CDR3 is TGTGCCAGCAGCCCCTTAGTTAATGAGCAGTTCTTC.

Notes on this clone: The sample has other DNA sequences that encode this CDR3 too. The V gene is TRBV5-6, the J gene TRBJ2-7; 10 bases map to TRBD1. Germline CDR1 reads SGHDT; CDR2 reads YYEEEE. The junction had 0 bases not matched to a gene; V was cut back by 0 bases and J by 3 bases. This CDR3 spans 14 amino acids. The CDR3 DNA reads TGTGCCAGCAGCTTGGGGACAGGGGGCTACGAGCAGTACTTC. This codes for CASSLGTGGYEQYF.

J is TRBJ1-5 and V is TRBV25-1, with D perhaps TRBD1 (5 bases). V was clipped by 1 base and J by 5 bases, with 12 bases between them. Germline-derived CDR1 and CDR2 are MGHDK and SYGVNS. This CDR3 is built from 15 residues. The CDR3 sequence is CASSELGQKDQPQHF. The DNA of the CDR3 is TGTGCCAGCAGTGAATTGGGGCAGAAAGATCAGCCCCAGCATTTT.

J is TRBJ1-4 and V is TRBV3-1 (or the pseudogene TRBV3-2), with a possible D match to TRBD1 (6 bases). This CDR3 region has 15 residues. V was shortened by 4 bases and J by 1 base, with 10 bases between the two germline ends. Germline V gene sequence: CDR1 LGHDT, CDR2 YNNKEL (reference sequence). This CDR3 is CASSRDIQTNEKLFF. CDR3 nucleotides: TGTGCCAGCAGCCGGGACATCCAAACTAATGAAAAACTGTTTTTT.

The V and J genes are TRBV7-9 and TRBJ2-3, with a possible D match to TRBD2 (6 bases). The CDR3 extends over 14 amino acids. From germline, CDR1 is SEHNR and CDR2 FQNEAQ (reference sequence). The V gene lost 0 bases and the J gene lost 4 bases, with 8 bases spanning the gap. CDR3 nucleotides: TGTGCCAGCAGCTTAGCCTGGGGGGCAGATACGCAGTATTTT. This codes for CASSLAWGADTQYF.

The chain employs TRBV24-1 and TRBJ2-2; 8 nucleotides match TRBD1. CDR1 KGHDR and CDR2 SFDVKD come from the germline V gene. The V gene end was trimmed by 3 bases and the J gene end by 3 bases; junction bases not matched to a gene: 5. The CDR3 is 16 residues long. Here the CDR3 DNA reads TGTGCCACCAGTGATACCCGACAGGGGCACACCGGGGAGCTGTTTTTT. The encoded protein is CATSDTRQGHTGELFF.

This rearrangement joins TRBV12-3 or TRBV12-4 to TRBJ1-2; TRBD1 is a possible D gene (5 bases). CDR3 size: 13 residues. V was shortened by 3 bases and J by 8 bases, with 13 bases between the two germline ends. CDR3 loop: CASSFRQTSGYTF. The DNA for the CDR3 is TGTGCCAGCAGTTTTAGACAGACAAGCGGCTACACCTTC.

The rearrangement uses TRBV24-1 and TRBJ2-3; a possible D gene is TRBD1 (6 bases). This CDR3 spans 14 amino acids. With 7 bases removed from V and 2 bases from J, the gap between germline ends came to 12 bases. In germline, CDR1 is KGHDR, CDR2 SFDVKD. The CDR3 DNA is TGTGCCACCAGCCCCGACAGGCACACAGATACGCAGTATTTT. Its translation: CATSPDRHTDTQYF.